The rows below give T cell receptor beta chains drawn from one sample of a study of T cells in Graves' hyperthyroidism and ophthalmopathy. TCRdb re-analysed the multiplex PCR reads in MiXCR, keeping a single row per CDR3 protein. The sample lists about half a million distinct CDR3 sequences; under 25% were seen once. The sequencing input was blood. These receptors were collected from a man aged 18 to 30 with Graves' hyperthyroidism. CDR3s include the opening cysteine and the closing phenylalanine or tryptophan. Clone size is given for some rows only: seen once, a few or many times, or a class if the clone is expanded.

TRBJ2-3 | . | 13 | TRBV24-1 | CATEGQVSDTQYF
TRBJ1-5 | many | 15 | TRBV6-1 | CASGRDRASNQPQHF
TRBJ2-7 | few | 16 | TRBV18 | CASSPPRQGTYYEQYF
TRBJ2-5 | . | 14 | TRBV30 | CAWSQDSLQETQYF
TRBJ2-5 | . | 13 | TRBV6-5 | CASTPGFEETQYF
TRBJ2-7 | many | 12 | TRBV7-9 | CASSFDLSEQYF
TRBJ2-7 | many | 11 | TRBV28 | CASSHTYEQYF
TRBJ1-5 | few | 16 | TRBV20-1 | CSAREGSFVGDQPQHF
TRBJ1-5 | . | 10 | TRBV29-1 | CSVDGQPQHF
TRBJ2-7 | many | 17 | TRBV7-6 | CASSLAGIVGRSYEQYF
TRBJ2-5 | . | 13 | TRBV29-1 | CSVGDRGGETQYF
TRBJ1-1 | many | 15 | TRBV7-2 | CASSLVGVWGPEAFF
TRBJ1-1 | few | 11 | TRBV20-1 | CGTKAIREAFF
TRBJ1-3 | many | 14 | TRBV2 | CASSGKRGPNTIYF
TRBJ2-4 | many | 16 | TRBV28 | CASSLGTSGGLNIQYF
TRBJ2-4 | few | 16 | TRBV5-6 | CASSLGGGALKNIQYF
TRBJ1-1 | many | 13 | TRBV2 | CASSRRGSTEAFF
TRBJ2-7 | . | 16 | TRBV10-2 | CASSAVLEVLSYEQYF
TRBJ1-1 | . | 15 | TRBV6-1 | CASREPQGENTEAFF
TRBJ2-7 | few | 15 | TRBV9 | CASSVEQGDPYEQYF
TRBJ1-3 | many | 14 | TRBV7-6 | CASSLPSEGNTIYF
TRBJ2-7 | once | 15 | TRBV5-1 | CASSRGSGVYYEQYF
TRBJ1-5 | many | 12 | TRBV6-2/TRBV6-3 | CASRTIGQPQHF
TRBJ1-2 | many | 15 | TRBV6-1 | CASSSHRGQNYGYTF
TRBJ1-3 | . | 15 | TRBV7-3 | CASSLTGVAGNTIYF
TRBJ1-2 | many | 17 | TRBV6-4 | CASSPSLPGQGWYGYTF
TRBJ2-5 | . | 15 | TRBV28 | CASSLTAGAQETQYF
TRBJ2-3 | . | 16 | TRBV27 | CASSTLAGVGADTQYF
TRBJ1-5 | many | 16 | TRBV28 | CASSRSLVDRQRPQHF
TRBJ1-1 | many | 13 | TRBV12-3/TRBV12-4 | CASSWSAGQKAFF
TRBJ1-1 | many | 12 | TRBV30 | CAWIRTLTEAFF
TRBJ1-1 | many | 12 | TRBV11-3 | CASSAGPLRAFF
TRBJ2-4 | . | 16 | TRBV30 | CAWSSGQTLAKNIQYF
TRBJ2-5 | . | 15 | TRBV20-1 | CSARSPGTGTETQYF
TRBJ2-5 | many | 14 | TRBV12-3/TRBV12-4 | CASSSRNLQETQYF
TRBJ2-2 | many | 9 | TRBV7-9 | CATSGELFF
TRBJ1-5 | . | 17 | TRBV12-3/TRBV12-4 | CASSLATGTGFRQPQHF
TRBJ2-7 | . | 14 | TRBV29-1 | CSALAGGPAGEQYF
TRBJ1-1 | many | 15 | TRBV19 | CASSIFKGLGTEAFF
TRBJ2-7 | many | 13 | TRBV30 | CAWTRGFSNEQYF
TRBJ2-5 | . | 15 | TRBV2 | CASSEWGQGKETQYF
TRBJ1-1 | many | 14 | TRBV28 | CASSFDRGNTEAFF
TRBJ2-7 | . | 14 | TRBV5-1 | CASSSPDFIYEQYF
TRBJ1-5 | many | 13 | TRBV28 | CASSRGSNQPQHF
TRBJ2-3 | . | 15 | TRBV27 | CASSLIAAAPDTQYF
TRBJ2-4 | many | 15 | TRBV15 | CATSRDRPNGNIQYF
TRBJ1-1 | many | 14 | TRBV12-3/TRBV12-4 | CASSPPEFRAEAFF
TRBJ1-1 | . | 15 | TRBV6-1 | CASSDRGGVGTEAFF
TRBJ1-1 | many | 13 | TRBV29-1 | CSAMGHPNTEAFF
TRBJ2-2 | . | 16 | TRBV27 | CASSPWTGGNTGELFF
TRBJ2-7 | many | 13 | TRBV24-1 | CATSEAKSYEQYF
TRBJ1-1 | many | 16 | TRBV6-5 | CASSYSMTGRNTEAFF
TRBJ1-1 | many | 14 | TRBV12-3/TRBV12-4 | CASSLAYRGSEAFF
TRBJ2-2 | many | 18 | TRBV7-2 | CASSLPGLAGGRTGELFF
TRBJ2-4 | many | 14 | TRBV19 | CASMEAGTKNIQYF
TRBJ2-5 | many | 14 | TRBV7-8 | CASSLPIEQETQYF
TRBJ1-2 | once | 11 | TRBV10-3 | CATSENYGYTF
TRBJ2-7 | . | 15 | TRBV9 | CASSVGVGLTYEQYF